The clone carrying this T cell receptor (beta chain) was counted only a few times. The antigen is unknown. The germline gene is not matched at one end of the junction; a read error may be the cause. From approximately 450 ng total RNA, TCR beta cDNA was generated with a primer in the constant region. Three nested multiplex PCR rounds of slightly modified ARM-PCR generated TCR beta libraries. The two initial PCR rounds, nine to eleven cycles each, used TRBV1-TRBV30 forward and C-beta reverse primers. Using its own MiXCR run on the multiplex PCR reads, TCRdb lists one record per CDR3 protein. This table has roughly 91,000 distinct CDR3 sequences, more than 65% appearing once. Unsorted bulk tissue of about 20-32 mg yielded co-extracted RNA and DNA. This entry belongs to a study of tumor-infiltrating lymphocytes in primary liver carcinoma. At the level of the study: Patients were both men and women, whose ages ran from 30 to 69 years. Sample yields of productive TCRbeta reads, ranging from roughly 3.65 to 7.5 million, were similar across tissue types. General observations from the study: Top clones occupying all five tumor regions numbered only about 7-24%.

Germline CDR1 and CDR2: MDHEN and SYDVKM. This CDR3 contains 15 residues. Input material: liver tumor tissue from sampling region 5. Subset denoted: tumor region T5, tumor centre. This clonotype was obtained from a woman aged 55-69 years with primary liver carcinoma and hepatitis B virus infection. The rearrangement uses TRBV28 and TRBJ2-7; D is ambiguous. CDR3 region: CASSFAGDRSYEQCF. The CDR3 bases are TGTGCCAGCAGTTTTGCAGGCGACCGATCCTACGAGCAGTGCTTC.